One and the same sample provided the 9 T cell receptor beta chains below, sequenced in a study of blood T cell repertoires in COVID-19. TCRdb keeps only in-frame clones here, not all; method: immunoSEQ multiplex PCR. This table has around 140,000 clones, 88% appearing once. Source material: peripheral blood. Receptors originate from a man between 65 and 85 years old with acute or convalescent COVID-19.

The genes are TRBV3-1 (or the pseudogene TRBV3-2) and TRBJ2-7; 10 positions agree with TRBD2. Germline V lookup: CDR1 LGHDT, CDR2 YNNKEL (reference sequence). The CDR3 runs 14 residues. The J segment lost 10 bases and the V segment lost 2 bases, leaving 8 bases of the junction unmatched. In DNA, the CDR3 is TGTGCCAGCAGCCAACGGAGCGGGGGGGCCAATCAGTACTTC. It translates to CASSQRSGGANQYF.

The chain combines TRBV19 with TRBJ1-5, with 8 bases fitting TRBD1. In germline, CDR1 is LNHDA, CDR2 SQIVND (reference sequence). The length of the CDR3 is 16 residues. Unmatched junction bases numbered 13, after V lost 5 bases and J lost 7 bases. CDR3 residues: CASSLKTGEVGQPQHF. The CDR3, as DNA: TGTGCCAGTAGTCTAAAGACAGGGGAGGTCGGGCAGCCCCAGCATTTT.

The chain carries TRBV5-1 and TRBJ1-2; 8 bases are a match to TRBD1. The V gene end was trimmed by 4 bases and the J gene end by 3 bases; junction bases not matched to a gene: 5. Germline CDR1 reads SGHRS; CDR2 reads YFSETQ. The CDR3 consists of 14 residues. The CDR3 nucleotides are TGCGCCAGCAGCAGAACAGGGGGGGACTATGGCTACACCTTC. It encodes CASSRTGGDYGYTF.

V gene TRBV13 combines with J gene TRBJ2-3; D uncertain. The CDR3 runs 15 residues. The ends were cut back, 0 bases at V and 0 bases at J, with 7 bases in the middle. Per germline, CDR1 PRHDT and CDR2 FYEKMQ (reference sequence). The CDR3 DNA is TGTGCCAGCAGCTTAGGCAAGCCTAGCACAGATACGCAGTATTTT. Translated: CASSLGKPSTDTQYF.

Here the CDR3 reads CSVGGENEQYF. For the CDR3, the DNA is TGCAGCGTGGGGGGAGAGAACGAGCAGTACTTC. The chain employs TRBV29-1 and TRBJ2-7; TRBD2 might be the D (6 bases). V was cut by 6 bases and J by 5 bases, with 11 bases left in between. Germline V gene lookup returns CDR1 SQVTM and CDR2 ANQGSEA. CDR3 length equals 11 residues.

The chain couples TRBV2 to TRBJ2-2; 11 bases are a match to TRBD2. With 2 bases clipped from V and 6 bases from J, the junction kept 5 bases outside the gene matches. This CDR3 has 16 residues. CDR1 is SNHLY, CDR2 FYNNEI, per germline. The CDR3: CASSEMGTSGAGELFF. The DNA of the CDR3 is TGTGCCAGCAGTGAAATGGGGACTAGCGGAGCCGGGGAGCTGTTTTTT.

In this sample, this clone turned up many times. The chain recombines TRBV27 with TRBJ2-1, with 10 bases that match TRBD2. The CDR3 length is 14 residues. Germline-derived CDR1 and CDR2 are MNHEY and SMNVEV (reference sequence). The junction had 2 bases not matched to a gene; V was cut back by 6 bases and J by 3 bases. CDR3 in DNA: TGTGCCAGCAGAGGACTAGCGGACTACAATGAGCAGTTCTTC. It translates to CASRGLADYNEQFF.

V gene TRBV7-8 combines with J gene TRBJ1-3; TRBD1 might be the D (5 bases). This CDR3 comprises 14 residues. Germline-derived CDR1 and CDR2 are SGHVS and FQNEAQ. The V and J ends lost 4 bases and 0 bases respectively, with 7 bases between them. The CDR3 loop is CASSYQGSGNTIYF. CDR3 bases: TGTGCCAGCAGCTACCAGGGCTCTGGAAACACCATATATTTT.

In nucleotides, the CDR3 is TGTGCCTGGAGTGTGGGTAGCGGGGGGTACAATGAGCAGTTCTTC. It codes for CAWSVGSGGYNEQFF. The chain recombines TRBV30 with TRBJ2-1; 10 bases match TRBD2. The CDR3 consists of 15 residues. Germline CDR1 and CDR2: GTSNPN and SVGIG (reference sequence). With V trimmed by 0 bases and J by 4 bases, 3 bases remained unmatched.